The clone carrying this TCR beta chain has only a few counts. The CDR3 spans 14 residues. Trimming cost V 5 bases and J 0 bases; bases outside gene matches: 2. Germline values: CDR1 LNHDA, CDR2 SQIVND (reference sequence). The sample belongs to a study of early T cells in non-severe SARS-CoV-2 infection. Unique molecular identifiers were affixed to single, distinct cDNA molecules. TCRdb independently ran MiXCR on the 5' RACE reads; one entry per CDR3 protein. The sample shows about 49,000 distinct CDR3 sequences, about 4.6% of them seen only once. The V gene is TRBV19, the J gene TRBJ2-3, with 7 bases aligning to TRBD2. The sample consisted of whole blood. The sequence came from an adult who was a healthcare worker with PCR-confirmed SARS-CoV-2 infection or an uninfected control (not recorded which). In DNA form, the CDR3 reads TGTGCCAGTAGTGGGACTACTAGCACAGATACGCAGTATTTT. It translates to CASSGTTSTDTQYF.